This TCR beta chain was recovered during a study of cytomegalovirus exposure and HLA in healthy donors. PCR amplification relied on 60 Vbeta primers (plus 13 Jbeta primers). Here immunoSEQ multiplex PCR was the method, and the copy in TCRdb shows in-frame clones only, minus some. This table holds 150,000 to 200,000 clones, around 80% found once. Germline assignment: CDR1 MDHEN and CDR2 SYDVKM. V shed 10 bases, J shed 1 base, and the junction held 7 bases outside the gene matches. There are 15 residues in the CDR3. The TCR sequence derives from a man aged 18-30 years in good health and CMV-seronegative. Sequencing was carried out using PBMCs. J is TRBJ2-2 and V is TRBV28, with 9 bases identical to TRBD1. CDR3: CATKPGQGNTGELFF. In DNA, the CDR3 is TGTGCCACCAAGCCGGGACAGGGGAACACCGGGGAGCTGTTTTTT.